These T cell receptor beta chains were read from a single sample in a study of spatial heterogeneity in lung cancer. TCRdb fed the 5' RACE reads into MiXCR, producing one record per CDR3 protein. The sample has fewer than 20,000 distinct CDR3 sequences, over 6.5% seen once. The sample consisted of lung tumor tissue, taken at surgery. The receptor source for this set is a female donor with early-stage non-small cell lung cancer. The CDR3 runs from the conserved cysteine through the conserved F or W. D genes are given only for firm matches. A clone size is listed for some rows: how often the clone was seen (once, few, many), or a class if it is expanded.

TRBJ2-3,many,NA,TRBV7-9,TGTGCCAGCAGCTTATTGGGCAGGGGATACACAGATACGCAGTATTTT,CASSLLGRGYTDTQYF
TRBJ2-2,NA,TRBD1,TRBV12-3/TRBV12-4,TGTGCCAGCAGTTTTTGGACAGGGGGCGAACCAGGGGAGCTGTTTTTT,CASSFWTGGEPGELFF
TRBJ1-2,many,NA,TRBV7-2,TGTGCCAGCAGCTTAAACAGAAACTATGGCTACACCTTC,CASSLNRNYGYTF
TRBJ1-2,few,TRBD1,TRBV15,TGTGCCACCAGCAGAGACGGGACAGCTGCTAATTATGGCTACACCTTC,CATSRDGTAANYGYTF
TRBJ1-6,NA,NA,TRBV2,TGTGCCAGCAGTGTTCCCAGGGACGGATTGAGTTCACCCCTCCACTTT,CASSVPRDGLSSPLHF
TRBJ1-1,many,NA,TRBV12-3/TRBV12-4,TGTGCCAGCAGTTTTACGCACACGAACACTGAAGCTTTCTTT,CASSFTHTNTEAFF
TRBJ1-2,many,NA,TRBV12-3/TRBV12-4,TGTGCCAGCAGTCCTTCTGGTCTTCGAAGGGATGGCTACACCTTC,CASSPSGLRRDGYTF
TRBJ2-5,many,NA,TRBV7-2,TGTGCCAGCAGCTCAAGGGGGGGGACCCAGTACTTC,CASSSRGGTQYF
TRBJ2-3,many,NA,TRBV2,TGTGCCAGCATCCCCCAGGCGTACACAGATACGCAGTATTTT,CASIPQAYTDTQYF
TRBJ2-2,few,NA,TRBV5-1,TGCGCCAGCAGCTTGATTGGGGACACCGGGGAGCTGTTTTTT,CASSLIGDTGELFF
TRBJ1-6,many,NA,TRBV29-1,TGCAGCGTTGCGCTGGCATCTAATGATTCACCCCTCCACTTT,CSVALASNDSPLHF
TRBJ2-3,NA,NA,TRBV7-2,TGTGCCAGCAGCTTAGCTGGTGCAGGGGGAGGAGATACGCAGTATTTT,CASSLAGAGGGDTQYF
TRBJ1-6,many,NA,TRBV9,TGTGCCAGCAGCGCTGGGGGCTTCGATTCACCCCTCCACTTT,CASSAGGFDSPLHF
TRBJ2-7,medium-sized,TRBD2,TRBV3-1,TGTGCCAGCAGCCAAGGGTTGGTAGCGGGGGGTACCTACGAGCAGTACTTC,CASSQGLVAGGTYEQYF
TRBJ2-5,many,NA,TRBV5-1,TGCGCCAGCAGCTTGTTGCAGGGTGAGACCCAGTACTTC,CASSLLQGETQYF
TRBJ2-5,many,NA,TRBV5-1,TGCGCCAGCAGCTCCAACAAAGAGACCCAGTACTTC,CASSSNKETQYF
TRBJ1-1,many,TRBD1,TRBV29-1,TGCAGCGTTGATCAGGGGGGTTGGTTTACTGAAGCTTTCTTT,CSVDQGGWFTEAFF
TRBJ2-2,many,TRBD2,TRBV5-1,TGCGCCAGCACCTCTCCGGGACTAGCGGCGGGCACCGGGGAGCTGTTTTTT,CASTSPGLAAGTGELFF
TRBJ2-5,NA,NA,TRBV29-1,TGCAGCGTTGGTGAAGAGACCCAGTACTTC,CSVGEETQYF
TRBJ1-1,many,TRBD1,TRBV4-2,TGTGCCAGCAGCCAAGAAAGGGGGCGCAAAGAGAACACTGAAGCTTTCTTT,CASSQERGRKENTEAFF
TRBJ2-3,few,NA,TRBV7-2,TGTGCCAGCAGCTTAGGGCCGGGGGGCTACACAGATACGCAGTATTTT,CASSLGPGGYTDTQYF
TRBJ2-1,many,NA,TRBV7-6,TGTGCCAGCAGCTTAGGACGGAATGAGCAGTTCTTC,CASSLGRNEQFF
TRBJ1-6,few,NA,TRBV20-1,TGCAGTGCTAGACCTGGAGCAGGGAATAATTCACCCCTCCACTTT,CSARPGAGNNSPLHF
TRBJ2-5,NA,TRBD2,TRBV15,TGTGCCACCAGCAGAGTAGCGGGGTACCAAGAGACCCAGTACTTC,CATSRVAGYQETQYF
TRBJ2-3,NA,NA,TRBV5-1,TGCGCCAGCAGCTTGGCAGGGCCAGATACGCAGTATTTT,CASSLAGPDTQYF
TRBJ2-3,many,NA,TRBV12-3/TRBV12-4,TGTGCAAGCACTAGCACAGATACGCAGTATTTT,CASTSTDTQYF
TRBJ2-3,many,TRBD2,TRBV11-2,TGTGCCAGCAGCCCTTGGGTTGGGGGGGGAGATACGCAGTATTTT,CASSPWVGGGDTQYF
TRBJ1-6,many,NA,TRBV20-1,TGCAGTGCAGTGGGTTTGGGGGCTTCACCCCTCCACTTT,CSAVGLGASPLHF
TRBJ1-6,many,NA,TRBV12-3/TRBV12-4,TGTGCCAGCAGCACCGGGACCGGCGTAATCCACTTT,CASSTGTGVIHF
TRBJ1-4,medium-sized,NA,TRBV20-1,TGCAGTGCTCCCCTACGGGGAGCAACTAATGAAAAACTGTTTTTT,CSAPLRGATNEKLFF
TRBJ1-6,many,NA,TRBV10-3,TGTGCCATCAGTAGTGACAGGAGCTCCTATAATTCACCCCTCCACTTT,CAISSDRSSYNSPLHF
TRBJ1-1,NA,NA,TRBV12-3/TRBV12-4,TGTGCCAGCAGGGGGGGACTGAGCACTGAAGCTTTCTTT,CASRGGLSTEAFF
TRBJ2-5,many,NA,TRBV12-3/TRBV12-4,TGTGCCAGCTTACTTGGGACTTCGAGGGTCCAGTACTTC,CASLLGTSRVQYF
TRBJ1-1,many,NA,TRBV3-1,TGTGCCAGCAGCCAGTTTTTGGGTAGCACTGAAGCTTTCTTT,CASSQFLGSTEAFF
TRBJ2-5,many,TRBD2,TRBV7-2,TGTGCCAGCAGCTTAACTCTAGCGGGGGGAACCCAAGAGACCCAGTACTTC,CASSLTLAGGTQETQYF
TRBJ1-2,many,TRBD1,TRBV28,TGTGCCAGCGGGCGTGAGGGACAGGGTAATGGCTACACCTTC,CASGREGQGNGYTF
TRBJ1-1,NA,NA,TRBV7-7,TGTGCCAGCAGCCACCGGACAGACACTGAAGCTTTCTTT,CASSHRTDTEAFF
TRBJ2-3,many,TRBD2,TRBV3-1,TGTGCCAGCAGCCAGGGGCGGGGGAGCACAGATACGCAGTATTTT,CASSQGRGSTDTQYF
TRBJ1-1,few,NA,TRBV7-3,TGTGCCAGCAGCCCCGACAGCGTTATGAACACTGAAGCTTTCTTT,CASSPDSVMNTEAFF
TRBJ2-7,NA,NA,TRBV4-1,TGCGCCAGCAGCCAAGATCGGGGATACATGCCCTACGAGCAGTACTTC,CASSQDRGYMPYEQYF
TRBJ2-7,medium-sized,TRBD1,TRBV20-1,TGCAGTGCTAGAACCGGACAGGGCTCGTACGAGCAGTACTTC,CSARTGQGSYEQYF